Given below is one T cell receptor (beta chain) in context. This entry comes from a study of blood T cell repertoires in COVID-19. Study at large: Collection of acute and convalescent COVID-19 samples took place in the United States, Italy and Spain. Nucleic acid was either cDNA or gDNA, and it came from T cells, B-cell-depleted T cells, or PBMCs.

Original analysis: Reference gene primer amplification gave nucleated cell count estimates. The protocol was immunoSEQ multiplex PCR, while the TCRdb copy is restricted to in-frame clones and leaves out a portion. V, J and clone size are taken as reported in that table, and D and trimming were inferred from the DNA itself. Among about 180,000 clones listed, roughly 88% were seen once. Trimming at V came to 4 bases and at J to 8 bases, leaving 7 bases not matched to a gene. The length of the CDR3 is 15 residues. Germline V CDR1 and CDR2: SGHAT, FQNNGV. This chain links TRBV11-2 with TRBJ2-1; 11 positions agree with TRBD2. The source of this sequence is a human donor with active or convalescent COVID-19. The donor label of this sample is uncertain. The source material was peripheral blood. CDR3 coding DNA: TGTGCCAGCAGCTCGCCGGGACTAGCGGTCGATGAGCAGTTCTTC. Encoded protein: CASSSPGLAVDEQFF.